The 26 T cell receptor beta chains below all came from one sample that was sequenced in a study of shared clonotypes between healthy human individuals. TCRdb's table, derived via immunoSEQ multiplex PCR, lists solely in-frame clones and lacks some. Among roughly 640,000 clones listed, about 97% were seen once. Sequenced material: naive CD4+ T cells sorted from blood. Subset given: CD45RA+ positively selected. These receptors came from a woman aged 25 to 39 in good health.

The rearrangement links TRBV28 to TRBJ2-7; 7 bases map to TRBD1. CDR1 and CDR2 from the germline V gene are MDHEN and SYDVKM. The ends lost 7 bases at V and 4 bases at J; junction bases unmatched: 10. The CDR3 is 14 residues long. The CDR3 nucleotides read TGTGCCAGCAAAGGGGGCCCAAGAGGGTACGAGCAGTACTTC. It yields the protein CASKGGPRGYEQYF.

The chain links TRBV5-1 to TRBJ2-1, with TRBD2 matching over 9 bases. V shed 6 bases, J shed 2 bases, and the junction held 3 bases outside the gene matches. CDR1 and CDR2 (germline): SGHRS, YFSETQ. This CDR3 has 14 residues. CDR3 coding DNA: TGCGCCAGCACCGGACTAGCGCCCTACAATGAGCAGTTCTTC. This sequence encodes CASTGLAPYNEQFF.

The chain links TRBV2 to TRBJ2-1, with D perhaps matching TRBD1 (6 bases). The V gene lost 6 bases and the J gene lost 8 bases, with 14 bases spanning the gap. CDR3 length: 13 amino acids. CDR1 is SNHLY, CDR2 FYNNEI, per germline. As DNA, the CDR3 is TGTGCCAGCAGGGCAAACAGGGTCTATGAGCAGTTCTTC. It codes for CASRANRVYEQFF.

This chain connects TRBV6-6 to TRBJ2-3; D may be TRBD2 (6 bases). The germline V and J ends were trimmed by 6 bases and 2 bases, with 12 bases remaining between them. Germline lookup yields CDR1 MNHNY and CDR2 SVGAGI (reference sequence). The CDR3 contains 14 residues. Written as DNA, the CDR3 is TGTGCCAGCAGCCTCGGACTAATCACAGATACGCAGTATTTT. It is translated as CASSLGLITDTQYF.

The chain carries TRBV7-2 and TRBJ2-1; a weak D match, TRBD1 (6 bases). The ends were cut back, 1 base at V and 8 bases at J, with 12 bases in the middle. In germline, CDR1 is SGHTA, CDR2 FQGNSA. This CDR3 has 14 amino acids. CDR3 residues: CASSLEWGQDEQFF. In nucleotides, the CDR3 is TGTGCCAGCAGCTTAGAGTGGGGGCAAGATGAGCAGTTCTTC.

The chain has TRBV6-6 and TRBJ1-4, with D perhaps TRBD1 (5 bases). V lost 0 bases and J lost 8, with 16 bases in between. Germline CDR1 and CDR2: MNHNY and SVGAGI (reference sequence). The CDR3 totals 16 residues. Here the CDR3 reads CASSYSITGRFEKLFF. The CDR3 DNA follows: TGTGCCAGCAGTTACTCGATAACAGGTCGTTTCGAAAAACTGTTTTTT.

The V and J genes are TRBV18 and TRBJ2-1; 11 nucleotides match TRBD2. The CDR3 loop spans 16 amino acids. Germline lookup yields CDR1 KGHSH and CDR2 LQKENI. The trim removed 5 bases at V and 4 bases at J, leaving 7 bases unmatched. The CDR3 loop reads CASSSTSGSGYNEQFF. The CDR3 DNA is TGTGCCAGCTCATCAACTAGCGGGAGTGGGTACAATGAGCAGTTCTTC.

The chain links TRBV20-1 to TRBJ1-2; 7 bases match TRBD1. Germline values: CDR1 DFQATT, CDR2 SNEGSKA (reference sequence). V gave up 5 bases and J gave up 7 bases; unmatched junction bases: 4. The CDR3 is made up of 11 amino acids. CDR3 DNA: TGCAGTGCTCGGAGGGGGCGTGGCTACACCTTC. It specifies CSARRGRGYTF.

V gene TRBV5-1 combines with J gene TRBJ1-6; 10 bases match TRBD1. Germline CDR1 reads SGHRS; CDR2 reads YFSETQ. The ends lost 4 bases at V and 13 bases at J; junction bases unmatched: 14. The CDR3 loop spans 16 amino acids. The CDR3 DNA reads as TGCGCCAGCAGCAGAACGACAGGGGGCCCATTTCTTCCCCTCCACTTT. It encodes CASSRTTGGPFLPLHF.

This clone occurred a few times. The genes are TRBV25-1 and TRBJ1-2; D ambiguous. Germline CDR1 is MGHDK and CDR2 is SYGVNS. This CDR3 is built from 11 residues. V lost 3 bases and J 8 bases, leaving 7 bases between the germline ends. CDR3 protein: CASSDDGGYTF. CDR3 DNA: TGTGCCAGCAGTGATGATGGCGGCTACACCTTC.

The chain uses TRBV28 and TRBJ1-5; 10 bases agree with TRBD1. CDR3 size: 14 residues. V shed 11 bases, J shed 5 bases, and the junction held 9 bases outside the gene matches. The germline CDR1 and CDR2 sequences are MDHEN and SYDVKM. The CDR3 is CAGRDRGPYQPQHF. The CDR3 DNA is TGTGCCGGCCGGGACAGGGGACCATATCAGCCCCAGCATTTT.

The rearrangement joins TRBV6-5 to TRBJ2-5; 11 bases map to TRBD2. CDR1 MNHEY and CDR2 SVGAGI come from the germline V gene. The CDR3 consists of 15 residues. The V gene end was trimmed by 5 bases and the J gene end by 5 bases; junction bases not matched to a gene: 7. This chain's CDR3 is CASSPTSGALETQYF. The CDR3 DNA follows: TGTGCCAGCAGTCCGACTAGCGGGGCCCTCGAGACCCAGTACTTC.

The rearrangement links TRBV30 to TRBJ1-3, with D unclear. Trimming removed 2 bases from V and 0 bases from J, with 5 bases in between. The germline V gene has CDR1 GTSNPN and CDR2 SVGIG (reference sequence). The CDR3 has 13 amino acids. The CDR3 here is CAWSKGSGNTIYF. The DNA for the CDR3 is TGTGCCTGGAGTAAGGGCTCTGGAAACACCATATATTTT. Combining the CDR3 with reference TRBV30 and TRBJ1-3 gives the whole variable domain SQTIHQWPATLVQPVGSPLSLECTVEGTSNPNLYWYRQAAGRGLQLLFYSVGIGQISSEVPQNLSASRPQDRQFILSSKKLLLSDSGFYLCAWSKGSGNTIYFGEGSWLTVV.

The rearrangement uses TRBV28 and TRBJ2-4; D not resolved. The germline CDR1 and CDR2 sequences are MDHEN and SYDVKM. V was clipped by 2 bases and J by 8 bases, with 10 bases between them. The CDR3 is 13 amino acids. The CDR3, as DNA: TGTGCCAGCAGTTTACCCCGGGCTGACATTCAGTACTTC. It encodes CASSLPRADIQYF.

The chain couples TRBV7-9 to TRBJ2-7, with TRBD1 matching over 8 bases. Germline CDR1 SEHNR, CDR2 FQNEAQ (reference sequence). With V trimmed by 2 bases and J by 0 bases, 3 bases remained unmatched. The CDR3 covers 15 residues. The CDR3: CASSLRTGLSYEQYF. In DNA form, the CDR3 reads TGTGCCAGCAGCTTACGGACAGGGCTCTCCTACGAGCAGTACTTC.

The genes are TRBV27 and TRBJ1-1; 8 bases are a match to TRBD1. Germline V gives CDR1 MNHEY, CDR2 SMNVEV (reference sequence). With V trimmed by 0 bases and J by 11 bases, 5 bases remained unmatched. CDR3 size: 13 residues. The CDR3 region has the DNA TGTGCCAGCAGTTTATCGGACAGGGTAATCGCTTTCTTT. Amino acids: CASSLSDRVIAFF.

The chain recombines TRBV14 with TRBJ1-1, with a weak D call TRBD1 (5 bases). Trimming removed 4 bases at V and 1 base at J, with 19 bases between. Germline V gene data show CDR1 as SGHDN and CDR2 as FVKESK. CDR3 length equals 17 residues. DNA of the CDR3: TGTGCCAGCAGCCTTCGGGGGGGGAGCCGAAGGAACACTGAAGCTTTCTTT. Protein product: CASSLRGGSRRNTEAFF.

The chain couples TRBV5-1 to TRBJ1-2; 7 bases match TRBD1. J was trimmed by 8 bases and V by 4 bases; bases with no gene match: 14. Germline CDR1 reads SGHRS; CDR2 reads YFSETQ. The CDR3 has 15 amino acids. Written as DNA, the CDR3 is TGCGCCAGCAGCGTGACAGGGAGGGAGTTCTTGGGCTACACCTTC. It is translated as CASSVTGREFLGYTF.

The chain has TRBV6-4 and TRBJ1-1, with D possibly being TRBD1 (6 bases). The V end lost 6 bases, the J end lost 3 bases, and 17 bases lay between the germline ends. CDR1 and CDR2 from the germline V gene are MRHNA and SNTAGT. The CDR3 has 15 residues. CDR3: CASRGETGGYTEAFF. The CDR3, as DNA: TGTGCCAGCAGGGGAGAGACAGGTGGGTACACTGAAGCTTTCTTT.

This clone was recorded only once. The chain combines TRBV6-5 with TRBJ2-2; D uncertain. CDR3 length equals 15 residues. V shed 7 bases and J shed 5 bases, with 17 bases lying between them. Germline V gene sequence: CDR1 MNHEY, CDR2 SVGAGI. The CDR3 nucleotides are TGTGCCAGCACCTCTCCTGGATTGGGGACCGGGGAGCTGTTTTTT. Amino acid sequence: CASTSPGLGTGELFF.

This clone was observed a single time. The gene calls are TRBV28 and TRBJ1-5; tentative D call: TRBD1 (6 bases). The CDR3 loop spans 14 amino acids. From germline, CDR1 is MDHEN and CDR2 SYDVKM. The V and J ends lost 6 bases and 2 bases respectively, with 11 bases between them. DNA for the CDR3: TGTGCCAGCAGGAGGGGGATGGGCAATCAGCCCCAGCATTTT. As protein: CASRRGMGNQPQHF.

The chain joins TRBV9 to TRBJ1-3, with D uncertain. Germline lookup yields CDR1 SGDLS and CDR2 YYNGEE. Between the trimmed V and J ends, which lost 1 base and 3 bases, there was a span of 8 bases. The CDR3 runs to 14 residues. CDR3 loop: CASSVKELGNTIYF. CDR3 in DNA: TGTGCCAGCAGCGTAAAGGAACTTGGAAACACCATATATTTT.

This clone was seen once. The CDR3 reads CASSEGQGPYTGELFF. For the CDR3, the DNA is TGTGCCAGCAGTGAGGGTCAGGGCCCTTACACCGGGGAGCTGTTTTTT. This chain links TRBV2 with TRBJ2-2; perhaps TRBD1 as D (5 bases). The CDR3 spans 16 residues. Germline V gene lookup returns CDR1 SNHLY and CDR2 FYNNEI. Trimming removed 3 bases at V and 3 bases at J, with 14 bases between.

V is TRBV5-6 and J is TRBJ1-1, with D possibly being TRBD1 (6 bases). CDR3 length: 19 residues. Per the germline V gene, CDR1 is SGHDT and CDR2 is YYEEEE. Between the trimmed V and J ends, which lost 4 bases and 0 bases, there was a span of 25 bases. The CDR3 sequence: CASSPKRGATPLMNTEAFF. The CDR3, as DNA: TGTGCCAGCAGCCCAAAGCGGGGGGCTACACCTCTAATGAACACTGAAGCTTTCTTT. Variable domain in full (rest from reference TRBV5-6 and TRBJ1-1): DAGVTQSPTHLIKTRGQQVTLRCSPKSGHDTVSWYQQALGQGPQFIFQYYEEEERQRGNFPDRFSGHQFPNYSSELNVNALLLGDSALYLCASSPKRGATPLMNTEAFFGQGTRLTVV.

The V and J genes are TRBV4-1 and TRBJ1-4; D perhaps matches TRBD1 (5 bases). This CDR3 region has 19 residues. Germline V gene data show CDR1 as MGHRA and CDR2 as YSYEKL. Trimming cost V 2 bases and J 2 bases, with 21 bases left between them. This chain's CDR3 is CASSQSDTHRRPTNEKLFF. Here the CDR3 DNA reads TGCGCCAGCAGCCAATCGGACACCCACAGAAGACCCACTAATGAAAAACTGTTTTTT.

The V call is TRBV18, the J call TRBJ2-7, with 9 bases identical to TRBD1. CDR1 is KGHSH and CDR2 is LQKENI in the germline V gene. This CDR3 has 18 amino acids. The junction had 12 bases not matched to a gene; V was cut back by 3 bases and J by 0 bases. CDR3 protein: CASSPPGQGIGGSYEQYF. Here the CDR3 DNA reads TGTGCCAGCTCACCCCCGGGACAGGGAATTGGAGGCTCCTACGAGCAGTACTTC.